This T cell receptor (beta chain) was documented in a study of blood T cell repertoires in COVID-19. Study as a whole: The study drew acute and convalescent COVID-19 samples from the United States, Italy and Spain. T cells, B-cell-depleted T cells, or PBMCs supplied cDNA or gDNA.

Losses at the gene ends were 6 bases for V and 2 bases for J; bases not matched to a gene: 8. This CDR3 has 15 residues. Germline CDR1 MDHEN, CDR2 SYDVKM. In this sample, this clone turned up a few times. As processed by the authors: Counts of nucleated cells, estimated from reference gene primer amplification, were obtained. Profiled with immunoSEQ multiplex PCR; TCRdb holds only in-frame clones, not every one. Clonal size and the V and J genes are those of that table, whereas D and trimming came from the DNA. Among tens of thousands of clones listed, 79% were seen once. The receptor comes from a man aged 60 to 69 with acute or convalescent COVID-19. This chain connects TRBV28 to TRBJ2-7, with 9 nucleotides matching TRBD2. The sample comprised peripheral blood. The CDR3 sequence: CASRPNIAGAYEQYF. The CDR3, as DNA: TGTGCCAGCAGACCCAACATAGCGGGAGCCTACGAGCAGTACTTC.